This record looks at one T cell receptor beta chain sequence and its context. These data belong to a study of blood T cell repertoires in COVID-19. V lost 6 bases and J 4 bases, leaving 17 bases between the germline ends. The CDR3 spans 15 residues. Germline V gene data show CDR1 as SGHKS and CDR2 as YYEKEE (reference sequence). The assay was immunoSEQ multiplex PCR, and TCRdb's table has in-frame clones only and misses some. This sample has approximately 65,000 clones, with around 80% found just once. This chain links TRBV5-5 with TRBJ2-1; tentative D call: TRBD1 (6 bases). The source of this sequence is a woman older than 75 with active or convalescent COVID-19. Sequencing used peripheral blood. CDR3 sequence reads: CASTPMTGAYNEQFF. In nucleotides, the CDR3 is TGTGCCAGCACCCCCATGACAGGAGCATACAATGAGCAGTTCTTC. The full variable domain, in which reference TRBV5-5 and TRBJ2-1 provide the parts outside the CDR3, is DAGVTQSPTHLIKTRGQQVTLRCSPISGHKSVSWYQQVLGQGPQFIFQYYEKEERGRGNFPDRFSARQFPNYSSELNVNALLLGDSALYLCASTPMTGAYNEQFFGPGTRLTVL.